The TCR beta chain under discussion was sequenced for a study of shared clonotypes between healthy human individuals. Study-wide results and limits: When compared with the clonotypes that were shared by all four sorted-subset donors, the non-shared clonotypes turned out to have lower generation probabilities.

The CDR3 is 17 residues long. From germline, CDR1 is SGHNT and CDR2 YYREEE (reference sequence). With 1 base clipped from V and 4 bases from J, the junction kept 4 bases outside the gene matches. As regards this clone: What it binds is unknown.

Using immunoSEQ multiplex PCR, the repertoire was profiled, and TCRdb retains in-frame clones only, with some absent. The sample has 980,000 or so clones, 70% to 85% seen once. The sample consisted of memory CD4+ T cells sorted from blood. Subset in this sample: CD45RA-negative fraction. The V call is TRBV5-4, the J call TRBJ2-5; 16 bases map to TRBD2. The TCR comes from a man aged 18-30 years in good health. CDR3 amino acids: CASSLTGTSGRAETQYF. Written as DNA, the CDR3 is TGTGCCAGCAGCTTGACCGGGACTAGCGGGAGGGCAGAGACCCAGTACTTC.